This T cell receptor (beta chain) was sequenced for a study of blood T cell repertoires in COVID-19. The wider study: There were acute and convalescent COVID-19 samples, and they came from the United States, Italy and Spain. From T cells, B-cell-depleted T cells, or PBMCs came the material, which was cDNA or gDNA.

Methods used by the authors: From reference gene primer amplification, estimates of nucleated cell counts were derived. Sequenced by immunoSEQ multiplex PCR; TCRdb stores in-frame clones only, minus some. V and J calls and clone size are given by that table; D and trimming were obtained from the DNA. The table lists approximately 270,000 clones, approximately 85% of them singletons. The origin of this receptor is a woman in her seventies with acute or convalescent COVID-19. Sequenced sample: peripheral blood.

CDR3 nucleotide sequence: TGTGCCAGCAGTTACTCGAGGGGGACTAGTTTGTTGTACTTC. It translates to CASSYSRGTSLLYF. This chain connects TRBV6-2 or TRBV6-3 to TRBJ2-7, with 8 positions matching TRBD2. Germline V gives CDR1 MNHEY, CDR2 SVGEGT. The ends lost 0 bases at V and 12 bases at J; junction bases unmatched: 10. The length of the CDR3 is 14 residues.